The 28 T cell receptor beta chains presented below share a single source sample, sequenced in a study of OX40 agonist ivuxolimab in advanced cancers. TCRdb's table, derived via immunoSEQ multiplex PCR, lists solely in-frame clones and lacks some. The sample yields about 13,000 clones, over 60% seen once. The sample here was CD4+ or CD8+ T cells sorted from blood, taken in a trial of the OX40 agonist ivuxolimab. These receptors all come from an adult with an advanced solid tumor such as melanoma, head and neck, liver or kidney cancer.

The V and J genes are TRBV28 and TRBJ1-4; D might be TRBD1 (5 bases). This CDR3 comprises 16 residues. Germline V gene lookup returns CDR1 MDHEN and CDR2 SYDVKM. V was cut by 5 bases and J by 5 bases, with 18 bases left in between. The CDR3 is CASSLNPGLANEKLFF. The CDR3 DNA reads as TGTGCCAGCAGTCTCAATCCGGGACTTGCAAATGAAAAACTGTTTTTT.

The V and J genes are TRBV7-9 and TRBJ2-3; D is unclear. Germline V gene data show CDR1 as SEHNR and CDR2 as FQNEAQ (reference sequence). CDR3 length: 12 residues. Trimming cost V 4 bases and J 5 bases, with 7 bases left between them. The DNA for the CDR3 is TGTGCCAGCAGCTGGACGGGAGATACGCAGTATTTT. This gives the protein CASSWTGDTQYF.

In its sample, this clone was seen a few times. This chain uses TRBV5-2 with TRBJ1-2. TRBV5-2 has pseudogene status. The CDR3 is made up of 15 amino acids. DNA of the CDR3: TGTGCCAGCAGCCATGAAGGAAGCATAGTCTATGGCTACACCTTC. It specifies CASSHEGSIVYGYTF.

The chain joins TRBV18 to TRBJ2-7, with D unresolved. The CDR3 consists of 14 residues. Trimming took off 0 bases at V and 3 bases at J, with 9 bases between the two ends. From germline, CDR1 is KGHSH and CDR2 LQKENI. The CDR3 nucleotides read TGTGCCAGCTCACCACCAGTAAGTCACTACGAGCAGTACTTC. Encoded protein: CASSPPVSHYEQYF.

J is TRBJ2-5 and V is TRBV7-9; tentative D call: TRBD2 (7 bases). V was shortened by 1 base and J by 11 bases, with 20 bases between the two germline ends. CDR1 and CDR2 from the germline V gene are SEHNR and FQNEAQ (reference sequence). The CDR3 is made up of 15 amino acids. CDR3 loop: CASSLVPARGGEQYF. CDR3 in DNA: TGTGCCAGCAGCTTAGTCCCAGCCAGAGGGGGGGAGCAGTACTTC.

The chain uses TRBV7-9 and TRBJ1-2, with D perhaps matching TRBD1 (5 bases). The germline V and J ends were trimmed by 8 bases and 1 base, with 17 bases remaining between them. Germline V gives CDR1 SEHNR, CDR2 FQNEAQ (reference sequence). This CDR3 comprises 15 residues. CDR3 protein: CASFDPGRNNYGYTF. The CDR3 DNA follows: TGTGCCAGCTTCGACCCGGGACGGAATAACTATGGCTACACCTTC.

The chain employs TRBV25-1 and TRBJ2-7, with no clear D. Between the trimmed V and J ends, which lost 1 base and 4 bases, there was a span of 5 bases. The CDR3 consists of 12 residues. Germline V CDR1 and CDR2: MGHDK, SYGVNS. The CDR3 region has the DNA TGTGCCAGCAGTGAATCTGGGTACGAGCAGTACTTC. This translates into CASSESGYEQYF.

V gene TRBV5-4 combines with J gene TRBJ2-7, with D possibly being TRBD1 (5 bases). The CDR3 is 13 residues long. V was shortened by 3 bases and J by 0 bases, with 7 bases between the two germline ends. From germline, CDR1 is SGHNT and CDR2 YYREEE (reference sequence). The CDR3 DNA reads as TGTGCCAGCAGCTATCAGGGCTCCTACGAGCAGTACTTC. Translated, it gives CASSYQGSYEQYF.

This chain joins TRBV29-1 and TRBJ2-7, with 8 bases that match TRBD2. V dropped 3 bases and J dropped 0; count of bases not matched to a gene: 7. The CDR3 extends over 15 amino acids. Per germline, CDR1 SQVTM and CDR2 ANQGSEA. CDR3 region: CSVEVRTSFSYEQYF. CDR3 bases: TGCAGCGTTGAGGTCCGGACTAGCTTCTCCTACGAGCAGTACTTC.

The chain uses TRBV27 and TRBJ2-1, with TRBD2 as a possible D gene (6 bases). The CDR3 spans 15 residues. Germline lookup yields CDR1 MNHEY and CDR2 SMNVEV (reference sequence). The germline V and J ends were trimmed by 5 bases and 9 bases, with 20 bases remaining between them. The CDR3 sequence: CASSHGRPLHSEQFF. CDR3 nucleotide sequence: TGTGCCAGCAGTCATGGGAGGCCTCTACACAGTGAGCAGTTCTTC.

V and J are TRBV25-1 and TRBJ1-5; no clear D gene. The CDR3 has 14 residues. CDR1 is MGHDK and CDR2 is SYGVNS in the germline V gene. V was cut by 5 bases and J by 1 base, with 9 bases left in between. Here the CDR3 reads CASSWSGSNQPQHF. DNA for the CDR3: TGTGCCAGCAGTTGGTCGGGAAGCAATCAGCCCCAGCATTTT.

The rearrangement uses TRBV6-5 and TRBJ2-2; D remains unclear. The germline gives CDR1 MNHEY, CDR2 SVGAGI. With 5 bases removed from V and 6 bases from J, the gap between germline ends came to 13 bases. This CDR3 region has 14 residues. This CDR3 reads CASSESTESGELFF. DNA of the CDR3: TGTGCCAGCAGTGAGTCCACGGAATCCGGGGAGCTGTTTTTT.

V is TRBV19 and J is TRBJ1-5; D is undetermined. This CDR3 spans 14 amino acids. The germline gives CDR1 LNHDA, CDR2 SQIVND (reference sequence). The V and J ends lost 2 bases and 3 bases respectively, with 8 bases between them. CDR3 protein: CASSILALNQPQHF. DNA of the CDR3: TGTGCCAGTAGTATATTGGCACTCAATCAGCCCCAGCATTTT.

This chain links TRBV28 with TRBJ1-5; no definite D call. The CDR3 has 11 amino acids. V was shortened by 4 bases and J by 6 bases, with 4 bases between the two germline ends. The germline V gene encodes CDR1 MDHEN and CDR2 SYDVKM. DNA of the CDR3: TGTGCCAGCAGTTGGAGTCAGCCCCAGCATTTT. Residues: CASSWSQPQHF.

The rearrangement links TRBV5-5 to TRBJ2-7; D gene unclear. The ends were cut back, 5 bases at V and 7 bases at J, with 22 bases in the middle. CDR3 length equals 15 residues. Germline V gene sequence: CDR1 SGHKS, CDR2 YYEKEE (reference sequence). The CDR3 spells CASSLRTGSDLEQYF. DNA of the CDR3: TGTGCCAGCAGTCTCCGGACCGGTAGTGATTTGGAGCAGTACTTC.

The gene calls are TRBV6-4 and TRBJ2-7, with D possibly matching TRBD1 (6 bases). The germline V and J ends were trimmed by 2 bases and 2 bases, with 10 bases remaining between them. The V gene's germline CDR1 is MRHNA and CDR2 SNTAGT. The CDR3 extends over 14 amino acids. DNA for the CDR3: TGTGCCAGCAGTGACGGATACAGGGCCTACGAGCAGTACTTC. Protein sequence: CASSDGYRAYEQYF.

The CDR3 bases are TGTGCCAGCAGTGAAGTTTTCGGGTCTGGGGCCAACGTCCTGACTTTC. This sequence encodes CASSEVFGSGANVLTF. This chain connects TRBV6-1 to TRBJ2-6, with D hard to call. The V end was cut by 1 base, the J end by 1 base, with 8 bases between. The CDR3 has 16 residues. In germline, CDR1 is MNHNS, CDR2 SASEGT.

This clone was detected a few times. The chain carries TRBV7-3 and TRBJ2-3; D call uncertain. V lost 1 base, J lost 4 bases, and 9 bases lay in between. The CDR3 length is 14 residues. Per the germline V gene, CDR1 is SGHTA and CDR2 is FQGTGA. The CDR3 region is CASSLISPPDTQYF. The CDR3 DNA is TGTGCCAGCAGCTTAATTTCACCGCCAGATACGCAGTATTTT.

The V call is TRBV15, the J call TRBJ1-1; no clear D. The CDR3 length is 15 residues. Germline values: CDR1 LNHNV, CDR2 YYDKDF (reference sequence). V lost 0 bases and J 2 bases, leaving 10 bases between the germline ends. The CDR3 loop reads CATSRDPGENTEAFF. In DNA form, the CDR3 reads TGTGCCACCAGCAGAGATCCCGGGGAAAACACTGAAGCTTTCTTT.

V is TRBV28 and J is TRBJ2-7, with no clear D. The germline V gene encodes CDR1 MDHEN and CDR2 SYDVKM. Trimming removed 3 bases from V and 3 bases from J, with 15 bases in between. The CDR3 consists of 15 residues. Here the CDR3 DNA reads TGTGCCAGCAGTTTTCTCGTGGGTTCTCACTACGAGCAGTACTTC. It is translated as CASSFLVGSHYEQYF.

This clone was detected only a few times. The V gene is TRBV28, the J gene TRBJ2-7; 14 bases map to TRBD2. After removal of 6 bases from V and 6 bases from J, the junction contained 4 bases not matched to a gene. This CDR3 is built from 14 residues. Germline V gene data show CDR1 as MDHEN and CDR2 as SYDVKM. In nucleotides, the CDR3 is TGTGCCAGCAGCAAGGGACTAGCGGGAGTCGAGCAGTACTTC. Translated: CASSKGLAGVEQYF.

V gene TRBV19 combines with J gene TRBJ2-7, with D perhaps matching TRBD1 (6 bases). This CDR3 region has 14 residues. Deletions cut 1 base from V and 2 bases from J, with 9 bases between. Germline V gene data show CDR1 as LNHDA and CDR2 as SQIVND (reference sequence). The CDR3 protein is CASSIGPGAYEQYF. The CDR3 nucleotides read TGTGCCAGTAGTATAGGGCCAGGGGCCTACGAGCAGTACTTC. The entire variable domain, with the rest obtained from reference TRBV19 and TRBJ2-7, is as follows: DGGITQSPKYLFRKEGQNVTLSCEQNLNHDAMYWYRQDPGQGLRLIYYSQIVNDFQKGDIAEGYSVSREKKESFPLTVTSAQKNPTAFYLCASSIGPGAYEQYFGPGTRLTVT.

This clone was observed a single time. This CDR3 reads CASRHQGLGQPQHF. CDR3 in DNA: TGTGCCAGCAGACACCAGGGTCTCGGTCAGCCCCAGCATTTT. The genes are TRBV6-6 and TRBJ1-5; possibly TRBD1 for D (5 bases). The length of the CDR3 is 14 residues. Germline V lookup: CDR1 MNHNY, CDR2 SVGAGI (reference sequence). V lost 6 bases and J 6 bases, leaving 15 bases between the germline ends.

Comment on this clone: The same CDR3 also results from other DNA sequences found in this sample. This chain joins TRBV10-1 and TRBJ2-2; D uncertain. CDR1 and CDR2 (germline): WNHNN, SYGVQD (reference sequence). The CDR3 consists of 12 residues. The V end lost 8 bases, the J end lost 5 bases, and 9 bases lay between the germline ends. CDR3 in DNA: TGCGCCAGCTCCTTAGGGACCGGGGAGCTGTTTTTT. This codes for CASSLGTGELFF.

J is TRBJ1-1 and V is TRBV11-2; D is possibly TRBD1 (5 bases). The CDR3 spans 12 residues. V dropped 1 base and J dropped 8 bases, with 8 bases sitting between them. CDR1 and CDR2 from the germline V gene are SGHAT and FQNNGV. The chain's CDR3 is CASSLGGGEAFF. In DNA form, the CDR3 reads TGTGCCAGCAGCTTAGGGGGCGGGGAAGCTTTCTTT.

In regard to this clone: Other DNA sequences in the sample encode the same CDR3. The genes are TRBV29-1 and TRBJ2-3; tentatively, D is TRBD1 (5 bases). Germline loops: CDR1 SQVTM, CDR2 ANQGSEA. Deletions cut 4 bases from V and 3 bases from J, with 8 bases between. The CDR3 loop spans 12 amino acids. CDR3 nucleotide sequence: TGCAGCGTTGGCAGGGAAACAGATACGCAGTATTTT. Translating gives CSVGRETDTQYF.

CDR3 nucleotides: TGTGCCAGCAGCGGGTGGTCTAGGAACACTGAAGCTTTCTTT. Translating gives CASSGWSRNTEAFF. V and J are TRBV6-5 and TRBJ1-1; D unclear. The CDR3 is 14 amino acids. The V and J ends lost 6 bases and 1 base respectively, with 12 bases between them. Germline CDR1 is MNHEY and CDR2 is SVGAGI.

V and J are TRBV7-3 and TRBJ2-5; 9 bases are shared with TRBD1. The germline CDR1 and CDR2 sequences are SGHTA and FQGTGA. V shed 5 bases and J 4 bases; nucleotides not matched to a gene: 14. CDR3 length equals 17 residues. CDR3 bases: TGTGCCAGCAGCCCCTACGCCCGGACAGGGGAGGGAGAGACCCAGTACTTC. Translation gives CASSPYARTGEGETQYF. The full variable domain, in which reference TRBV7-3 and TRBJ2-5 provide the parts outside the CDR3, is GAGVSQTPSNKVTEKGKYVELRCDPISGHTALYWYRQSLGQGPEFLIYFQGTGAADDSGLPNDRFFAVRPEGSVSTLKIQRTERGDSAVYLCASSPYARTGEGETQYFGPGTRLLVL.